Listed below are T cell receptor delta chains from one sample, sequenced in a study of Vδ1+ human thymocytes. TCRdb fed the multiplex PCR reads to CATT. The sample includes 80,000 or so delta-chain clones, approximately 37% of them seen just once. What was sequenced was Vdelta1+ gamma-delta thymocytes from the thymus. The receptors originated from a boy in the first two years of life who had congenital heart surgery. CDR3s include the opening cysteine and the closing phenylalanine or tryptophan. A D gene is named only where the DNA matches it firmly. Expanded clones are given a class, and other clones once, few, many or no size at all.

v_gene	d_gene	j_gene	abundance	CDR3aa	CDR3nt
TRDV1	TRDD3	TRDJ1	.	CALGESLPRGDTSDDKTDKLIF	TGTGCTCTTGGGGAGTCCCTTCCCCGGGGGGATACGAGCGATGATAAGACCGATAAACTCATCTTT
TRDV1	TRDD3	TRDJ1	.	CALGELRGGLPPTSFNLGDKLSYTDKLIF	TGTGCTCTTGGGGAACTAAGAGGGGGACTTCCCCCTACTTCCTTTAATCTGGGGGATAAGTTATCGTACACCGATAAACTCATCTTT
TRDV1	TRDD3	TRDJ1	.	CALGEPTFLQGGYREYTDKLIF	TGTGCTCTTGGGGAACCTACCTTCCTGCAGGGGGGATACCGGGAGTACACCGATAAACTCATCTTT
TRDV1	TRDD3	TRDJ1	.	CALGECDLQGDTQWTDKLIF	TGTGCTCTTGGGGAATGTGACCTACAGGGGGATACACAGTGGACCGATAAACTCATCTTT
TRDV1	TRDD3	TRDJ1	.	CALGEAAPPSWGGDKLIF	TGTGCTCTTGGGGAAGCAGCCCCTCCGTCCTGGGGGGGAGATAAACTCATCTTT
TRDV1	TRDD3	TRDJ1	.	CALGEVPTFRPTGGYPYTDKLIF	TGTGCTCTTGGGGAAGTCCCCACTTTCCGTCCTACTGGGGGATACCCTTACACCGATAAACTCATCTTT
TRDV1	TRDD3	TRDJ1	.	CALGAGLPNDWGPYGDKLIF	TGTGCTCTTGGGGCAGGCCTTCCCAATGACTGGGGGCCGTACGGCGATAAACTCATCTTT
TRDV2	TRDD3	TRDJ3	.	CACDTSYSTGGYRDSWDTRQMFF	TGTGCCTGCGACACTTCCTACTCTACTGGGGGATATAGGGACTCCTGGGACACCCGACAGATGTTTTTC
TRDV1	.	TRDJ1	.	CALGELRPSFRYKLIF	TGTGCTCTTGGGGAACTTCGCCCTTCATTCAGATATAAACTCATCTTT
TRDV1	.	TRDJ1	.	CALGDRPPYSLTDKLIF	TGTGCTCTTGGGGACAGGCCTCCCTACAGTCTCACCGATAAACTCATCTTT
TRDV1	TRDD3	TRDJ1	few	CALGELAPTGGYLKGTDKLIF	TGTGCTCTTGGGGAACTCGCTCCTACTGGGGGATATTTAAAGGGCACCGATAAACTCATCTTT
TRDV1	TRDD3	TRDJ1	few	CALARYSRSGGFSLDTDKLIF	TGTGCTCTTGCGAGGTATTCGAGATCTGGGGGATTTTCGCTAGACACCGATAAACTCATCTTT
TRDV1	TRDD3	TRDJ1	.	CALGGVRTRGGIRGKLIF	TGTGCTCTTGGGGGCGTCCGGACCCGGGGGGGGATACGCGGTAAACTCATCTTT
TRDV1	TRDD3	TRDJ1	few	CALGETSWGTALGFYTDKLIF	TGTGCTCTTGGGGAAACGTCCTGGGGGACCGCGTTGGGTTTTTACACCGATAAACTCATCTTT
TRDV1	.	TRDJ1	.	CALGAIGDDKLIF	TGTGCTCTTGGGGCTATCGGGGACGATAAACTCATCTTT
TRDV1	TRDD2	TRDJ1	.	CALGDFLLPSTVGGRYTDKLIF	TGTGCTCTTGGGGATTTCCTACTTCCCTCAACTGTAGGAGGACGGTACACCGATAAACTCATCTTT
TRDV1	TRDD3	TRDJ1	.	CALGEHLRKGIRGGTDKLIF	TGTGCTCTTGGGGAACACCTACGTAAAGGGATACGGGGAGGCACCGATAAACTCATCTTT
TRDV1	.	TRDJ1	.	CALGELYLSSLTYWRDADKLIF	TGTGCTCTTGGGGAACTATACTTATCTTCCTTGACGTACTGGAGAGACGCCGATAAACTCATCTTT
TRDV1	.	TRDJ1	.	CALGTPLRYTDKLIF	TGTGCTCTTGGGACTCCTCTACGGTACACCGATAAACTCATCTTT
TRDV1	TRDD3	TRDJ1	few	CALGKSPLFGGYAYTDKLIF	TGTGCTCTTGGGAAGTCACCCCTTTTTGGGGGATACGCGTACACCGATAAACTCATCTTT
TRDV1	TRDD3	TRDJ1	once	CALGEWPSPPKLGDFHKLIF	TGTGCTCTTGGGGAATGGCCTTCCCCACCAAAACTGGGGGACTTCCATAAACTCATCTTT
TRDV1	.	TRDJ1	few	CALGELETLRMAPLGYTDKLIF	TGTGCTCTTGGGGAACTAGAGACCCTACGCATGGCCCCACTCGGGTACACCGATAAACTCATCTTT
TRDV1	TRDD3	TRDJ1	.	CALGERGIRATDKLIF	TGTGCTCTTGGGGAACGAGGGATACGCGCCACCGATAAACTCATCTTT
TRDV1	TRDD3	TRDJ1	few	CALGEQTTGGFLYTDKLIF	TGTGCTCTTGGGGAACAAACCACTGGGGGATTCCTCTACACCGATAAACTCATCTTT
TRDV1	.	TRDJ1	.	CALGELYGPYSVWLRLIF	TGTGCTCTTGGGGAACTATACGGACCGTACTCCGTGTGGCTAAGACTCATCTTT
TRDV3	.	TRDJ1	.	CAFNYPTGIF	TGTGCCTTTAACTACCCGACTGGAATCTTT
TRDV1	.	TRDJ1	.	CALGERGLRAGPTTDKLIF	TGTGCTCTTGGGGAACGAGGCCTACGAGCTGGACCAACAACCGATAAACTCATCTTT
TRDV2	TRDD3	TRDJ4	.	CACDTGGYGVSSPLIF	TGTGCCTGTGACACCGGTGGATACGGGGTAAGCAGCCCCCTGATCTTT
TRDV2	TRDD3	TRDJ1	.	CACGWGILCSRADKLIF	TGTGCCTGTGGGTGGGGGATACTTTGCAGTCGGGCCGATAAACTCATCTTT
TRDV1	.	TRDJ2	.	CALGVLPTLTAQLFF	TGTGCTCTTGGAGTTCTACCAACTTTGACAGCACAACTCTTCTTT
TRDV1	TRDD3	TRDJ1	.	CALGEVFVLGDTTYTDKLIF	TGTGCTCTTGGGGAAGTATTTGTGCTGGGGGATACAACCTACACCGATAAACTCATCTTT
TRDV1	TRDD3	TRDJ1	.	CALGEPSLGDTCTDKLIF	TGTGCTCTTGGGGAACCTTCTCTGGGGGATACCTGTACCGATAAACTCATCTTT
TRDV1	TRDD3	TRDJ1	.	CALGRILRWGIPNTDKLIF	TGTGCTCTTGGTCGCATCCTACGCTGGGGGATACCTAACACCGATAAACTCATCTTT
TRDV1	TRDD2	TRDJ1	.	CALGELRPSYVLGYAYTDKLIF	TGTGCTCTTGGGGAACTGCGGCCTTCCTACGTGTTGGGGTACGCCTACACCGATAAACTCATCTTT
TRDV1	TRDD3	TRDJ1	.	CALGEIYPTSHVLGDFPDDKLIF	TGTGCTCTTGGGGAAATATATCCGACTTCCCATGTACTGGGGGATTTCCCCGACGATAAACTCATCTTT
TRDV1	TRDD3	TRDJ1	.	CALGDLLHFQNWGYGTDKLIF	TGTGCTCTTGGGGACTTACTTCATTTCCAAAACTGGGGATACGGCACCGATAAACTCATCTTT
TRDV1	TRDD3	TRDJ1	few	CALGELGLDGHWGIYTDKLIF	TGTGCTCTTGGGGAACTGGGCTTGGACGGTCACTGGGGGATCTACACCGATAAACTCATCTTT
TRDV1	.	TRDJ1	.	CALGEPFCLRPTLGHTDKLIF	TGTGCTCTTGGGGAACCTTTTTGCCTACGTCCCACCTTAGGGCACACCGATAAACTCATCTTT
TRDV1	.	TRDJ1	few	CALGEVRSFLPLRGGGSYTDKLIF	TGTGCTCTTGGGGAAGTCCGATCCTTCCTCCCTCTCAGGGGTGGGGGATCCTACACCGATAAACTCATCTTT
TRDV1	TRDD3	TRDJ1	.	CALGDFSFLSGDKYTDKLIF	TGTGCTCTTGGGGATTTCTCATTCCTTTCGGGGGATAAGTACACCGATAAACTCATCTTT
TRDV1	.	TRDJ1	few	CALGESFSSYTDKLIF	TGTGCTCTTGGGGAATCTTTCTCAAGTTATACCGATAAACTCATCTTT
TRDV1	TRDD3	TRDJ1	few	CALGDLVRITGVREGPYTDKLIF	TGTGCTCTTGGGGATTTGGTGAGAATTACTGGGGTACGAGAGGGCCCGTACACCGATAAACTCATCTTT
TRDV1	TRDD3	TRDJ1	few	CALGARRPWGIPTDKLIF	TGTGCTCTTGGGGCCCGTCGGCCCTGGGGGATCCCGACCGATAAACTCATCTTT